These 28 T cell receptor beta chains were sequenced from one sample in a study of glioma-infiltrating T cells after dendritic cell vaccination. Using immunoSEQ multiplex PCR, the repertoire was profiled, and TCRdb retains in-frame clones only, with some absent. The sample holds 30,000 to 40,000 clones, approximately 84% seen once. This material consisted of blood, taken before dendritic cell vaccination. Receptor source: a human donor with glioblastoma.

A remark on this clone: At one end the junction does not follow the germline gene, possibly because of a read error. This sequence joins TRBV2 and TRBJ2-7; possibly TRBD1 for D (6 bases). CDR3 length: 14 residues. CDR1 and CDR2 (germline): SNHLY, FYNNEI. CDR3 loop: CASNEIRDNDEQYF. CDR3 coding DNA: TGTGCCAGCAATGAAATCCGGGACAATGACGAGCAGTACTTC.

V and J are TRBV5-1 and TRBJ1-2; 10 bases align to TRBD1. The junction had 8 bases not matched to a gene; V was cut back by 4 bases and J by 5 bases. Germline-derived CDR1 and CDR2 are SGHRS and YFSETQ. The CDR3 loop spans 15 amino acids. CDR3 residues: CASSRDRGLEYGYTF. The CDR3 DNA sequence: TGCGCCAGCAGCCGGGACAGGGGACTAGAGTATGGCTACACCTTC.

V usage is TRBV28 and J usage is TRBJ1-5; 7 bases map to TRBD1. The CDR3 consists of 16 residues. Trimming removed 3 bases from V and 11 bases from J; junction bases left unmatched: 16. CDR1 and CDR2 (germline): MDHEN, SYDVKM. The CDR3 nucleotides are TGTGCCAGCAGTTTCAGAAGACAGGGCCCTTGGGGAGCCCAGCATTTT. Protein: CASSFRRQGPWGAQHF.

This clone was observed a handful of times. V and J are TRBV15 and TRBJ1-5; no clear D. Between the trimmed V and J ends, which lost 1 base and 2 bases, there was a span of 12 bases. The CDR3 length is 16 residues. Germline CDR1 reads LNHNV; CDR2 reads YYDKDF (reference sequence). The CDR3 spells CATSRAPARGNQPQHF. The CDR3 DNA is TGTGCCACCAGCAGAGCCCCCGCGCGGGGCAATCAGCCCCAGCATTTT.

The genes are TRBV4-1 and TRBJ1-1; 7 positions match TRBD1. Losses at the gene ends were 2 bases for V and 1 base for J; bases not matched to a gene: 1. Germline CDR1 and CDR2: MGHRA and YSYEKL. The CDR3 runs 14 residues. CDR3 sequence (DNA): TGCGCCAGCAGCCAAAGGACAGGGAACACTGAAGCTTTCTTT. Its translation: CASSQRTGNTEAFF.

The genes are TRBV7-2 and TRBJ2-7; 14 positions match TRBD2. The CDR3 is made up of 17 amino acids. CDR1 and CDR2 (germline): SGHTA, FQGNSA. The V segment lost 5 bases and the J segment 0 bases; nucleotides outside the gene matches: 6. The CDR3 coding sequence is TGTGCCAGCAGCAGGACTAGCGGGGGGCAAACCTCCTACGAGCAGTACTTC. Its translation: CASSRTSGGQTSYEQYF.

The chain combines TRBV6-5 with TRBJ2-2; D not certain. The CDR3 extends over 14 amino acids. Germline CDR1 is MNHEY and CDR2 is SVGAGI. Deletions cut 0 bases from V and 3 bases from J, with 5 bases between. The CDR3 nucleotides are TGTGCCAGCAGTTACTCGTCTGACACCGGGGAGCTGTTTTTT. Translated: CASSYSSDTGELFF.

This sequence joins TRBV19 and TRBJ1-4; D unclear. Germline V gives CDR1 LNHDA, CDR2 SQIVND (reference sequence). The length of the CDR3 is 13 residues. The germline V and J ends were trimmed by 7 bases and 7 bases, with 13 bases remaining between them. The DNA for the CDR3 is TGTGCCAGTAAGACATTATTGGGTGAAAAACTGTTTTTT. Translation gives CASKTLLGEKLFF.

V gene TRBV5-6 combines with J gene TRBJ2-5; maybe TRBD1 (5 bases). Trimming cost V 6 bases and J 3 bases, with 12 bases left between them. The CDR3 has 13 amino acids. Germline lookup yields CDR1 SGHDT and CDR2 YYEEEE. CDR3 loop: CASTRTPEETQYF. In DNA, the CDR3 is TGTGCCAGCACCCGGACACCGGAAGAGACCCAGTACTTC.

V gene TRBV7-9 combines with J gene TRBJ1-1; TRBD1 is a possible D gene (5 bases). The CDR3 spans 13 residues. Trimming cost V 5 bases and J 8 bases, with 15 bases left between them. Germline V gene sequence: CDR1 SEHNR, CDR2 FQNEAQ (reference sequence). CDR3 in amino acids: CASSQGWGSEAFF. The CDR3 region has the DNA TGTGCCAGCAGCCAGGGATGGGGCTCCGAAGCTTTCTTT. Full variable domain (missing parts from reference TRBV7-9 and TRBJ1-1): DTGVSQNPRHKITKRGQNVTFRCDPISEHNRLYWYRQTLGQGPEFLTYFQNEAQLEKSRLLSDRFSAERPKGSFSTLEIQRTEQGDSAMYLCASSQGWGSEAFFGQGTRLTVV.

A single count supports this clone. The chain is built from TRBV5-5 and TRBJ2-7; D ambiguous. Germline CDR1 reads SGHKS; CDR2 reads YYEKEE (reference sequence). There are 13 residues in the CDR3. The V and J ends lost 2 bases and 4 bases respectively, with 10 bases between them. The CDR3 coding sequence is TGTGCCAGCAGCTTTAATCCGGAGTACGAGCAGTACTTC. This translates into CASSFNPEYEQYF.

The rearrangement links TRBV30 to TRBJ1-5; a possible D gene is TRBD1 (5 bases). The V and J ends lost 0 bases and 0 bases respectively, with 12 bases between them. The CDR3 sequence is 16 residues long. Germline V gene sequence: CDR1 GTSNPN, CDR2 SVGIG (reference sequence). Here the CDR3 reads CAWSVGGRGSNQPQHF. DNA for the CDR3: TGTGCCTGGAGTGTCGGGGGGAGGGGTAGCAATCAGCCCCAGCATTTT. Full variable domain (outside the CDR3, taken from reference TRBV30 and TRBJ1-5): SQTIHQWPATLVQPVGSPLSLECTVEGTSNPNLYWYRQAAGRGLQLLFYSVGIGQISSEVPQNLSASRPQDRQFILSSKKLLLSDSGFYLCAWSVGGRGSNQPQHFGDGTRLSIL.

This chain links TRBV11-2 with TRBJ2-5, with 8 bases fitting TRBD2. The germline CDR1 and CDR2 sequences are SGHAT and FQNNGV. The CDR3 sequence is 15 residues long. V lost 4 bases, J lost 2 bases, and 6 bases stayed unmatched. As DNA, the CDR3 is TGTGCCAGCAGCTCTTCGACTAGCGTACAAGAGACCCAGTACTTC. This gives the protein CASSSSTSVQETQYF.

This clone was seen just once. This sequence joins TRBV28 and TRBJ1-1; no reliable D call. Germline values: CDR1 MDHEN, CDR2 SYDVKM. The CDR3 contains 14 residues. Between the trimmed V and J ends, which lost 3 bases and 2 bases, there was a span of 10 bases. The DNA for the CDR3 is TGTGCCAGCAGTTTTCCTGGAGGAAACACTGAAGCTTTCTTT. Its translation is CASSFPGGNTEAFF.

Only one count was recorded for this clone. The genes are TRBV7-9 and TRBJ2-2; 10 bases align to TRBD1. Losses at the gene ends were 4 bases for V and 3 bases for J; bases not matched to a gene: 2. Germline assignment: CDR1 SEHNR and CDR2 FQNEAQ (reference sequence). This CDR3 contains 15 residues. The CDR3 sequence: CASSWDRGYTGELFF. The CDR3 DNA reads TGTGCCAGCAGCTGGGACAGGGGATACACCGGGGAGCTGTTTTTT.

As DNA, the CDR3 is TGTGCCAGCAGCCCCCGTAGTATCGGAGATGAAAAACTGTTTTTT. It encodes CASSPRSIGDEKLFF. The chain is built from TRBV7-2 and TRBJ1-4; D unresolved. This CDR3 has 15 amino acids. Deletions cut 5 bases from V and 6 bases from J, with 16 bases between. In germline, CDR1 is SGHTA, CDR2 FQGNSA.

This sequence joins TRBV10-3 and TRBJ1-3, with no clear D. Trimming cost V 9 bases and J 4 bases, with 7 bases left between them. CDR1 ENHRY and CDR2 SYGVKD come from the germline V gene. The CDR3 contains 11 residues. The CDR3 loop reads CAIEQGNTIYF. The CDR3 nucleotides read TGTGCCATTGAACAAGGAAACACCATATATTTT.

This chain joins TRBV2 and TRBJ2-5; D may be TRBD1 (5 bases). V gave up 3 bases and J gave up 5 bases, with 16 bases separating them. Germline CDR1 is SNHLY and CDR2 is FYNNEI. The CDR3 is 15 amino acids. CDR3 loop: CASSDGFGALETQYF. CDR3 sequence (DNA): TGTGCCAGCAGTGATGGCTTTGGGGCACTCGAGACCCAGTACTTC.

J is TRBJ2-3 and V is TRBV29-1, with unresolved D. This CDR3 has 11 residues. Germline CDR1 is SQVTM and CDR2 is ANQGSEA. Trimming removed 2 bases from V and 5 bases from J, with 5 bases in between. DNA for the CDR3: TGCAGCGTTGAATTTCGAGATACGCAGTATTTT. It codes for CSVEFRDTQYF.

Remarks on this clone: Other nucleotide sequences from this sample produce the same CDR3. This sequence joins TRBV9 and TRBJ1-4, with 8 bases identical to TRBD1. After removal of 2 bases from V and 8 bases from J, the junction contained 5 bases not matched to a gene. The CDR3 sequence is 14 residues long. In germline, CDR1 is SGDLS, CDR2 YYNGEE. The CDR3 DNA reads TGTGCCAGCAGCGTGACAGGGGTCGGCGAAAAACTGTTTTTT. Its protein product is CASSVTGVGEKLFF.

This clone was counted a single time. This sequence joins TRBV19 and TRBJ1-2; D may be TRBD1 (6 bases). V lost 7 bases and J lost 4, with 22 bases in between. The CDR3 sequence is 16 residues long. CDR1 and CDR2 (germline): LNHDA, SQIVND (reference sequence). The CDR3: CASTANRDILLYGYTF. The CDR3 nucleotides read TGTGCCAGTACCGCAAACCGGGACATCCTGCTCTATGGCTACACCTTC.

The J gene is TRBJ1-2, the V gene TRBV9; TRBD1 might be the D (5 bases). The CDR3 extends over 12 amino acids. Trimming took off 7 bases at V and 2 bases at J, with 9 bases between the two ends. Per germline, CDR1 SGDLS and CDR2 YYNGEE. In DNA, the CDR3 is TGTGCCAGCCAAGACAGAAACTATGGCTACACCTTC. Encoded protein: CASQDRNYGYTF.

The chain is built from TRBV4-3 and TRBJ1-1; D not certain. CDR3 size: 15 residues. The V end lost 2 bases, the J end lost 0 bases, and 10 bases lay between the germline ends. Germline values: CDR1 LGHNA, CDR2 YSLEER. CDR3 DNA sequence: TGCGCCAGCAGCCAATATCACAGATTGAACACTGAAGCTTTCTTT. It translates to CASSQYHRLNTEAFF.

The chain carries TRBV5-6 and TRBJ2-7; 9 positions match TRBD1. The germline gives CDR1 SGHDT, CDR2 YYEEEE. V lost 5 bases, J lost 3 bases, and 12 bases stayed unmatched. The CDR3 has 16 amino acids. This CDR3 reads CASSSGTGSRVYEQYF. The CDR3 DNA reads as TGTGCCAGCAGTTCCGGGACAGGGTCTAGGGTCTACGAGCAGTACTTC.

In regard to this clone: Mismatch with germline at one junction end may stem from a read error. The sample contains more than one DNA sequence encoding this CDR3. The CDR3 coding sequence is TGTGCCAGCTCATATTGGCGGCCCGAGAGCTCCTATAATTCCCCCCTCCACTTT. This translates into CASSYWRPESSYNSPLHF. The V and J genes are TRBV18 and TRBJ1-6; D call uncertain. Germline-derived CDR1 and CDR2 are KGHSH and LQKENI. CDR3 length: 18 amino acids.

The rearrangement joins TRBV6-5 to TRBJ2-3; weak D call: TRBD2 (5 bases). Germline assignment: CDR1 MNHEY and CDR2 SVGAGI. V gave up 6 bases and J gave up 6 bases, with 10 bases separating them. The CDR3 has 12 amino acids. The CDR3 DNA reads TGTGCCAGCAGACGCGGGCCGGATACGCAGTATTTT. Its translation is CASRRGPDTQYF.

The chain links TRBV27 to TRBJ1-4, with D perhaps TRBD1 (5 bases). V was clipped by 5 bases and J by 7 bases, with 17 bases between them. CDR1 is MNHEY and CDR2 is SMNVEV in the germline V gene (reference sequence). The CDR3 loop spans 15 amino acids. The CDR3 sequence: CASSPRGGFAEKLFF. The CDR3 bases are TGTGCCAGCAGTCCCCGTGGGGGGTTTGCTGAAAAACTGTTTTTT.

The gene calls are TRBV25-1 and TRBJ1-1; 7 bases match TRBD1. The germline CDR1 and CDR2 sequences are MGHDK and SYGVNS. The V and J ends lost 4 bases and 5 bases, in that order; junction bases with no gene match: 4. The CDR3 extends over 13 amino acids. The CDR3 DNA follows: TGTGCCAGCAGTGGACAGGGACGGACTGAAGCTTTCTTT. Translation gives CASSGQGRTEAFF.